The clone carrying this TCR beta chain was found a few times. TCRdb called the 5' RACE reads again in MiXCR, with one record for every CDR3 protein. The sample has nearly 200,000 distinct CDR3 sequences; approximately 15% are singletons. V was clipped by 3 bases and J by 8 bases; unmatched bases: 9. This CDR3 contains 15 residues. This specimen belongs to a study of identical twins. This sample also appeared in a second study, on T cells expressing NK-cell markers.

The chain couples TRBV12-3 or TRBV12-4 to TRBJ2-2; 7 bases line up with TRBD2. This receptor was identified in a woman between 18 and 29 years old in good health. Sequenced sample: CD8+ T cells sorted from blood. The DNA for the CDR3 is TGTGCCAGCAGTTTTGAGGGAGGGCCAATGGGGGAGCTGTTTTTT. It specifies CASSFEGGPMGELFF.